The text below deals with one T cell receptor beta chain. The target of this receptor is not known. A read error is likely, as this CDR3 ends without the conserved phenylalanine or tryptophan. The data are from a study of CD8 T cells in Susac syndrome (dated by TCRdb to between 2017 and 2020). With respect to the entire study: Repertoire sequencing was used to test whether CD8+ T cell activation and differentiation in Susac syndrome was antigen driven. Clonality of the CD8+ T cell repertoire was compared between 11 to 12 healthy donors, approximately 14 Susac syndrome patients and roughly 15 multiple sclerosis patients. The paper as a whole reports these results and caveats: The number of individuals in the TCR sequencing and HLA analysis was recognized as being relatively small.

High-throughput TCR beta sequencing profiled peripheral blood CD8+ and CD4+ T cells from healthy donors, Susac syndrome patients and multiple sclerosis patients. Treatment-naive patients with stable or active relapsing-remitting disease fulfilling revised McDonald criteria were used as multiple sclerosis controls. CD8+ TEMRA cells were enriched by FACS, while bulk CD8+ and CD4+ T cells were purified by magnetic negative isolation. Blood was collected in EDTA tubes and processed within 24 hours, with PBMCs isolated through density gradient centrifugation. PBMCs intended for TCR sequencing were cryopreserved in liquid nitrogen and thawed later in a water bath at 37 degrees C. The sorted or isolated CD4+, CD8+ and CD8+ TEMRA cells had a purity of 90% or higher. RNA was extracted using the RNeasy kit, and about 0.45 to 1 ug of the RNA was reverse transcribed with random hexamers. TCR beta CDR3 regions were amplified with the immunoSEQ multiplex PCR assay covering 54 Vbeta and 13 Jbeta segments. Bias from PCR amplification was corrected by using a synthetic template baseline for primer optimization and for computational correction. The study's own analysis went as follows. Reads were assigned to V, D and J genes according to IMGT and analyzed in immunoSEQ Analyzer, with only productive sequences retained. Clonality was calculated as one minus the Shannon entropy normalized by log2 of the number of productive unique sequences. For each patient and control, public and private clones were evaluated among the 100 most prevalent clones. Clones were defined as Susac-specific when absent from the healthy and MS cohorts, from approximately 1,100 published viral clones and from other ImmuneACCESS disease sequences. TCRdb handled the public reads itself, with Q25 trimming in fastp and clone calling in MiXCR, and kept productive beta chains. Duplicate CDR3 protein sequences are folded into a single record with the most common DNA and genes. TCRdb, not the original authors, processed these V and J calls. The sample has a few hundred thousand distinct CDR3 sequences on record, 80% to 90% of them singletons. The ten largest clones take up around 0.12% of the sample.

For CDR1 and CDR2, the germline V gene (reference sequence) lists SEHNR and FQNEAQ. The CDR3 region is 16 residues in length, termini included. This entry keeps only the CDR3 DNA: 48 bases, framed from base 1. At the junction V is shortened by 5 bases and J by 7 bases; bases outside the gene matches: 12. Sequenced sample: CD8+ T cells from PBMCs. This TCR came from a human donor with multiple sclerosis. The sequence links TRBV7-9 to TRBJ1-4; 8 central bases correspond to TRBD1. DNA sequence: TGTGCCAGCAGCCCCGGCTTGACAGGGGTGGGTGAAAAACTGTTTTGT. Protein translation: CASSPGLTGVGEKLFC.